One sample yielded the 7 T cell receptor beta chains listed below, sequenced in a study of PD-L1 blockade in urothelial cancer. Produced via immunoSEQ multiplex PCR; TCRdb's table is partial and in-frame only. The table has approximately 51,000 clones, around 88% seen once. This specimen was PBMCs, taken around atezolizumab (anti-PD-L1) treatment. These receptors all come from a man in his sixties with urothelial cancer.

The chain links TRBV18 to TRBJ2-1; tentatively, D is TRBD2 (5 bases). CDR3 length: 13 residues. Trimming pared 3 bases from V and 6 bases from J, leaving 9 bases between. CDR1 and CDR2 from the germline V gene are KGHSH and LQKENI. The CDR3 DNA sequence: TGTGCCAGCTCACCGTCGGGGTTCAATGAGCAGTTCTTC. Encoded protein: CASSPSGFNEQFF.

In this sample, this clone turned up once. This chain connects TRBV7-6 to TRBJ2-6; tentative D call: TRBD1 (5 bases). The CDR3 length is 17 residues. CDR1 is SGHVS and CDR2 is FNYEAQ in the germline V gene. V lost 1 base and J 3 bases, leaving 13 bases between the germline ends. CDR3 amino acids: CASSLVAGSSGANVLTF. Here the CDR3 DNA reads TGTGCCAGCAGCTTAGTGGCAGGGTCTAGTGGGGCCAACGTCCTGACTTTC. Filled out from reference TRBV7-6 and TRBJ2-6, the complete variable domain reads GAGVSQSPRYKVTKRGQDVALRCDPISGHVSLYWYRQALGQGPEFLTYFNYEAQQDKSGLPNDRFSAERPEGSISTLTIQRTEQRDSAMYRCASSLVAGSSGANVLTFGAGSRLTVL.

The genes are TRBV6-1 and TRBJ1-2, with a tentative D call TRBD1 (5 bases). Deletions cut 7 bases from V and 6 bases from J, with 21 bases between. Germline V gives CDR1 MNHNS, CDR2 SASEGT. The CDR3 runs 15 residues. Written as DNA, the CDR3 is TGTGCCAGCATTGGGAGGAGGGGTGCGCGAAATGGCTACACCTTC. Its translation: CASIGRRGARNGYTF.

V usage is TRBV7-3 and J usage is TRBJ2-7; D is possibly TRBD1 (6 bases). Deletions cut 5 bases from V and 0 bases from J, with 11 bases between. The CDR3 extends over 14 amino acids. Germline CDR1 is SGHTA and CDR2 is FQGTGA. For the CDR3, the DNA is TGTGCCAGCAGCGCGCAGGGGAACTCCTACGAGCAGTACTTC. Residues: CASSAQGNSYEQYF.

The V and J genes are TRBV9 and TRBJ2-2; possibly TRBD1 for D (6 bases). Per the germline V gene, CDR1 is SGDLS and CDR2 is YYNGEE. Trimming stripped 3 bases from V and 6 bases from J, with 6 bases between. The CDR3 runs to 12 residues. The CDR3 region has the DNA TGTGCCAGCAGCGCAGGGGCCGGGGAGCTGTTTTTT. The encoded protein is CASSAGAGELFF. Supplemented by reference TRBV9 and TRBJ2-2, the full variable domain reads DSGVTQTPKHLITATGQRVTLRCSPRSGDLSVYWYQQSLDQGLQFLIQYYNGEERAKGNILERFSAQQFPDLHSELNLSSLELGDSALYFCASSAGAGELFFGEGSRLTVL.

The chain couples TRBV19 to TRBJ2-1; perhaps TRBD2 as D (5 bases). V lost 0 bases and J lost 0, with 9 bases in between. The germline V gene encodes CDR1 LNHDA and CDR2 SQIVND (reference sequence). The CDR3 is made up of 16 amino acids. The CDR3 here is CASSIERASSYNEQFF. The CDR3 nucleotides read TGTGCCAGTAGTATAGAGCGGGCCAGCTCCTACAATGAGCAGTTCTTC.

The chain carries TRBV5-1 and TRBJ2-1, with 15 bases fitting TRBD2. Germline CDR1 reads SGHRS; CDR2 reads YFSETQ. J gave up 12 bases and V 4 bases, and 8 bases lay outside the gene matches. This CDR3 spans 15 amino acids. DNA of the CDR3: TGCGCCAGCAGCGCGGATCCGGGACTAGCGGGGGGGCAGTTCTTC. Residues: CASSADPGLAGGQFF.